A selection of T cell receptor beta chains follows, all from one sample in a study of immune evolution from preneoplasia to lung adenocarcinoma. TCRdb's table, derived via immunoSEQ multiplex PCR, lists solely in-frame clones and lacks some. The profile shows about 8,300 clones, 80% to 90% of them singletons. Sequencing was carried out using FFPE minimally invasive lung adenocarcinoma tissue. The receptor set was obtained from a person aged 65-85 years with lung adenocarcinoma. CDR3s include the opening cysteine and the closing phenylalanine or tryptophan. A D gene is named only where the DNA matches it firmly. The size of a clone is reported for some rows only, either as once, few or many, or as a class for expanded clones.

D: NA; J: TRBJ2-3; V: TRBV7-2; size: NA; CDR3: CASSKGGSTDTQYF; DNA: TGTGCCAGCAGCAAGGGGGGGAGCACAGATACGCAGTATTTT
D: NA; J: TRBJ1-6; V: TRBV7-2; size: NA; CDR3: CASSPEAPRNSPLHF; DNA: TGTGCCAGCAGCCCCGAGGCGCCGAGAAATTCACCCCTCCACTTT
D: NA; J: TRBJ1-4; V: TRBV4-2; size: NA; CDR3: CASSQDSSYEKLFF; DNA: TGTGCCAGCAGCCAAGACAGTTCGTATGAAAAACTGTTTTTT
D: TRBD1; J: TRBJ2-7; V: TRBV2; size: NA; CDR3: CASSESRQGGEQYF; DNA: TGTGCCAGCAGTGAAAGTCGACAGGGCGGTGAGCAGTACTTC
D: NA; J: TRBJ1-2; V: TRBV5-1; size: NA; CDR3: CASSLGTNYGYTF; DNA: TGCGCCAGCAGTCTAGGAACTAACTATGGCTACACCTTC
D: TRBD1; J: TRBJ1-2; V: TRBV28; size: NA; CDR3: CASSSTGTGGNYGYTF; DNA: TGTGCCAGCAGTTCTACCGGGACAGGGGGTAACTATGGCTACACCTTC
D: NA; J: TRBJ2-7; V: TRBV2; size: NA; CDR3: CASSEDRANEQYF; DNA: TGTGCCAGCAGTGAAGACAGGGCGAACGAGCAGTACTTC
D: NA; J: TRBJ1-5; V: TRBV30; size: NA; CDR3: CAWTPRAGQPQHF; DNA: TGTGCCTGGACCCCCAGGGCAGGTCAGCCCCAGCATTTT
D: TRBD2; J: TRBJ2-5; V: TRBV5-1; size: NA; CDR3: CASSLILAGGLAETQYF; DNA: TGCGCCAGCAGCTTGATCCTAGCGGGGGGGCTAGCGGAGACCCAGTACTTC
D: NA; J: TRBJ2-2; V: TRBV5-1; size: NA; CDR3: CASSISSNTGELFF; DNA: TGCGCCAGCAGCATCTCCTCGAACACCGGGGAGCTGTTTTTT
D: TRBD2; J: TRBJ2-2; V: TRBV7-3; size: NA; CDR3: CASSGGTSPSVGELFF; DNA: TGTGCCAGCAGCGGAGGGACTAGCCCTTCAGTAGGGGAGCTGTTTTTT
D: NA; J: TRBJ1-6; V: TRBV27; size: NA; CDR3: CASSGQIYSPLHF; DNA: TGTGCCAGCAGTGGACAGATCTATTCACCCCTCCACTTT
D: NA; J: TRBJ2-1; V: TRBV9; size: few; CDR3: CASSVVPSYNEQFF; DNA: TGTGCCAGCAGCGTAGTCCCCTCCTACAATGAGCAGTTCTTC
D: NA; J: TRBJ2-7; V: TRBV29-1; size: NA; CDR3: CSVVQGGPPEQYF; DNA: TGCAGCGTTGTTCAGGGGGGTCCACCCGAGCAGTACTTC
D: TRBD1; J: TRBJ1-1; V: TRBV6-1; size: NA; CDR3: CASSYGQGGAFF; DNA: TGTGCCAGCAGTTATGGACAGGGAGGAGCTTTCTTT
D: NA; J: TRBJ2-1; V: TRBV15; size: NA; CDR3: CATTAPGHNEQFF; DNA: TGTGCCACAACTGCACCGGGCCACAATGAGCAGTTCTTC
D: NA; J: TRBJ2-3; V: TRBV7-3; size: NA; CDR3: CASSLTGSTDTQYF; DNA: TGTGCCAGCAGCTTAACAGGTAGCACAGATACGCAGTATTTT
D: TRBD1; J: TRBJ2-7; V: TRBV27; size: NA; CDR3: CASSLTGGGYEQYF; DNA: TGTGCCAGCAGTTTAACAGGGGGTGGCTACGAGCAGTACTTC
D: NA; J: TRBJ1-2; V: TRBV6-5; size: NA; CDR3: CASTEGHSGYGYTF; DNA: TGTGCCAGCACTGAGGGACATTCAGGCTATGGCTACACCTTC
D: NA; J: TRBJ1-6; V: TRBV11-2; size: NA; CDR3: CASSLSQGGSYNSPLHF; DNA: TGTGCCAGCAGCTTATCCCAGGGTGGGTCCTATAATTCACCCCTCCACTTT
D: NA; J: TRBJ2-5; V: TRBV20-1; size: NA; CDR3: CSAPVRETQYF; DNA: TGCAGTGCTCCAGTCAGGGAGACCCAGTACTTC
D: NA; J: TRBJ1-3; V: TRBV25-1; size: NA; CDR3: CASSELAGSSGNTIYF; DNA: TGTGCCAGCAGTGAGCTGGCCGGGAGCTCTGGAAACACCATATATTTT
D: NA; J: TRBJ1-2; V: TRBV4-2; size: NA; CDR3: CATKKDSTNYGYTF; DNA: TGTGCCACCAAAAAGGACTCCACTAACTATGGCTACACCTTC
D: NA; J: TRBJ1-2; V: TRBV5-1; size: NA; CDR3: CASSPGHAANYGYTF; DNA: TGCGCCAGCAGCCCGGGTCATGCCGCGAACTATGGCTACACCTTC
D: NA; J: TRBJ2-2; V: TRBV5-4; size: NA; CDR3: CASSLVRGADTGELFF; DNA: TGTGCCAGCAGCTTGGTGCGAGGGGCGGACACCGGGGAGCTGTTTTTT
D: TRBD2; J: TRBJ2-7; V: TRBV5-4; size: NA; CDR3: CASSRGASGAYEQYF; DNA: TGTGCCAGCAGTCGTGGTGCTAGCGGGGCCTACGAGCAGTACTTC
D: NA; J: TRBJ2-7; V: TRBV30; size: NA; CDR3: CAWSVRYEQYF; DNA: TGTGCCTGGAGTGTAAGGTACGAGCAGTACTTC
D: NA; J: TRBJ2-4; V: TRBV2; size: few; CDR3: CASSDGQMNIQYF; DNA: TGTGCCAGCAGTGACGGACAAATGAACATTCAGTACTTC
D: TRBD1; J: TRBJ1-2; V: TRBV5-4; size: NA; CDR3: CASSLIQGMYGYTF; DNA: TGTGCCAGCAGCTTAATACAGGGGATGTATGGCTACACCTTC
D: TRBD2; J: TRBJ2-2; V: TRBV2; size: NA; CDR3: CASSERLAGPTGELFF; DNA: TGTGCCAGCAGTGAACGGCTAGCGGGGCCCACCGGGGAGCTGTTTTTT
D: NA; J: TRBJ2-7; V: TRBV6-6; size: NA; CDR3: CASVGPGSGEYEQYF; DNA: TGTGCCAGCGTGGGTCCAGGATCAGGCGAATACGAGCAGTACTTC
D: NA; J: TRBJ2-5; V: TRBV7-8; size: once; CDR3: CTSSPDLTQYF; DNA: TGTACCAGCAGCCCGGACCTGACCCAGTACTTC
D: TRBD2; J: TRBJ2-1; V: TRBV7-3; size: NA; CDR3: CASSLASGGAYNEQFF; DNA: TGTGCCAGCAGCTTAGCTAGCGGGGGGGCTTACAATGAGCAGTTCTTC
D: NA; J: TRBJ1-2; V: TRBV19; size: NA; CDR3: CASLAGDGYTF; DNA: TGTGCCAGTTTAGCAGGGGATGGCTACACCTTC
D: NA; J: TRBJ2-1; V: TRBV30; size: NA; CDR3: CAWILGPGSSYNEQFF; DNA: TGTGCCTGGATCCTGGGGCCGGGGAGCTCCTACAATGAGCAGTTCTTC
D: NA; J: TRBJ1-3; V: TRBV30; size: NA; CDR3: CAWSVSGDTIYF; DNA: TGTGCCTGGAGTGTATCTGGGGACACCATATATTTT
D: NA; J: TRBJ1-1; V: TRBV27; size: NA; CDR3: CATTRGLNAFF; DNA: TGTGCCACCACCCGGGGTCTGAATGCTTTCTTT
D: NA; J: TRBJ1-1; V: TRBV7-8; size: NA; CDR3: CASSLGMGRGNTEAFF; DNA: TGTGCCAGCAGCTTAGGGATGGGTCGGGGTAACACTGAAGCTTTCTTT
D: TRBD1; J: TRBJ2-2; V: TRBV6-1; size: NA; CDR3: CASSERTGNSGELFF; DNA: TGTGCCAGCAGTGAAAGGACAGGGAACTCCGGGGAGCTGTTTTTT
D: NA; J: TRBJ1-2; V: TRBV18; size: NA; CDR3: CASSPYGQNTGYTF; DNA: TGTGCCAGCTCACCGTATGGGCAGAATACCGGCTACACCTTC
D: NA; J: TRBJ2-7; V: TRBV9; size: few; CDR3: CASSVAQSPYEQYF; DNA: TGTGCCAGCAGCGTAGCGCAAAGCCCCTACGAGCAGTACTTC
D: TRBD1; J: TRBJ2-6; V: TRBV15; size: NA; CDR3: CATDRGFGANVLTF; DNA: TGTGCCACCGACAGGGGCTTTGGGGCCAACGTCCTGACTTTC
D: NA; J: TRBJ2-3; V: TRBV5-1; size: few; CDR3: CASSPPDPTDTQYF; DNA: TGCGCCAGCAGCCCGCCAGATCCCACAGATACGCAGTATTTT
D: TRBD2; J: TRBJ2-2; V: TRBV4-1; size: few; CDR3: CASSQEAGGTGELFF; DNA: TGCGCCAGCAGCCAAGAGGCGGGGGGGACCGGGGAGCTGTTTTTT
D: TRBD2; J: TRBJ2-3; V: TRBV11-2; size: once; CDR3: CASSLYITGGTDTQYF; DNA: TGTGCCAGCAGCTTATACATAACCGGGGGGACAGATACGCAGTATTTT
D: NA; J: TRBJ2-3; V: TRBV5-1; size: NA; CDR3: CASKRFLGVTDTQYF; DNA: TGCGCCAGCAAGAGGTTCCTAGGAGTCACAGATACGCAGTATTTT
D: NA; J: TRBJ2-1; V: TRBV7-3; size: NA; CDR3: CASSLTPTIYNEQFF; DNA: TGTGCCAGCAGCTTAACTCCAACCATTTACAATGAGCAGTTCTTC
D: NA; J: TRBJ2-5; V: TRBV9; size: NA; CDR3: CASSVGPDPETQYF; DNA: TGTGCCAGCAGCGTAGGGCCCGACCCGGAGACCCAGTACTTC
D: NA; J: TRBJ1-2; V: TRBV27; size: NA; CDR3: CASSLLEIGHGYTF; DNA: TGTGCCAGCAGTTTATTAGAGATAGGGCATGGCTACACCTTC
D: NA; J: TRBJ1-2; V: TRBV28; size: NA; CDR3: CASSLWGDGYTF; DNA: TGTGCCAGCAGTTTATGGGGTGATGGCTACACCTTC
D: TRBD1; J: TRBJ2-2; V: TRBV6-6; size: NA; CDR3: CASSRTGGSTGELFF; DNA: TGTGCCAGCAGTAGGACAGGGGGCTCAACCGGGGAGCTGTTTTTT
D: NA; J: TRBJ1-4; V: TRBV4-1; size: NA; CDR3: CASSQADNPYEKLFF; DNA: TGCGCCAGCAGCCAAGCCGACAATCCCTACGAAAAACTGTTTTTT
D: NA; J: TRBJ2-5; V: TRBV2; size: NA; CDR3: CASSALFGQETQYF; DNA: TGTGCCAGCAGTGCACTGTTCGGACAAGAGACCCAGTACTTC
D: NA; J: TRBJ2-7; V: TRBV4-2; size: few; CDR3: CASSQVANEQYF; DNA: TGTGCCAGCAGCCAAGTAGCAAACGAGCAGTACTTC
D: NA; J: TRBJ1-2; V: TRBV14; size: NA; CDR3: CASSQEEGQVYGYTF; DNA: TGTGCCAGCAGCCAAGAAGAGGGTCAGGTCTATGGCTACACCTTC
D: NA; J: TRBJ1-1; V: TRBV7-9; size: once; CDR3: CASSLAGTNTEAFF; DNA: TGTGCCAGCAGCTTAGCGGGGACTAACACTGAAGCTTTCTTT
D: TRBD1; J: TRBJ2-3; V: TRBV6-1; size: NA; CDR3: CASSGDSDQPQYF; DNA: TGTGCCAGCAGTGGGGACAGCGATCAGCCCCAGTATTTT